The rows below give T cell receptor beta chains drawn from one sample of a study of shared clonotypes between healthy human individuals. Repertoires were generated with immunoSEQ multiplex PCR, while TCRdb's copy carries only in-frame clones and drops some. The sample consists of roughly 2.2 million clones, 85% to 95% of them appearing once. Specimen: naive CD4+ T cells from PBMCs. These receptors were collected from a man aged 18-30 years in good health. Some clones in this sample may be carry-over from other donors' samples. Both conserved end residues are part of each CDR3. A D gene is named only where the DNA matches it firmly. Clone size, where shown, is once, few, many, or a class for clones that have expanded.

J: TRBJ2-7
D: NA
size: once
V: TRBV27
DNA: TGTGCCAGCTCCACCAATTACTACGAGCAGTACTTC
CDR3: CASSTNYYEQYF

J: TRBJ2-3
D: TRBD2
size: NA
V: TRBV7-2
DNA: TGTGCCAGCAGCTCCGGACTAGCGGGGAGCACAGATACGCAGTATTTT
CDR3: CASSSGLAGSTDTQYF

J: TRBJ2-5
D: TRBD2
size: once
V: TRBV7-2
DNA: TGTGCCAGCAGCCTCCTGGGAGGGGCACAAGAGACCCAGTACTTC
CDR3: CASSLLGGAQETQYF

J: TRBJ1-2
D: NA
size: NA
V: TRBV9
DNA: TGTGCCAGCAGCGCAGCCGGGACAAATGGCTACACCTTC
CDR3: CASSAAGTNGYTF

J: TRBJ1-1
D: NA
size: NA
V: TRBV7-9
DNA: TGTGCCAGCAGCCGGGGACACCTCAACGAAGCTTTCTTT
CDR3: CASSRGHLNEAFF

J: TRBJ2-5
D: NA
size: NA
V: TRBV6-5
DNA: TGTGCCAGCAGTTACTCGACCAGGGTTGAGACCCAGTACTTC
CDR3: CASSYSTRVETQYF

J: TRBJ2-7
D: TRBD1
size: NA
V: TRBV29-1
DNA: TGCAGCGTTGATGTAGGGACAGGGAGAGGGCAGTACTTC
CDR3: CSVDVGTGRGQYF

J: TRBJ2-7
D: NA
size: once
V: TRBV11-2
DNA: TGTGCCAGCAGCTTTCAAGTCGGGACCCCCGGGGAGCAGTACTTC
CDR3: CASSFQVGTPGEQYF

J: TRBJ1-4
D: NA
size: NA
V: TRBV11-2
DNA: TGTGCCAGCAGCCGAGCGGGACTGAGGAATGAAAAACTGTTTTTT
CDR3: CASSRAGLRNEKLFF

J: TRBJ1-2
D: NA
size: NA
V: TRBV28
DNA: TGTGCCAGCAGTCCCCCCCGGGGAAATGGCTACACCTTC
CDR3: CASSPPRGNGYTF

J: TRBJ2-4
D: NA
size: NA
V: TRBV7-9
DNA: TGTGCCAGCAGCTTCTCGGAAACCTGGGGGGCCAAAAACATTCAGTACTTC
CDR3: CASSFSETWGAKNIQYF

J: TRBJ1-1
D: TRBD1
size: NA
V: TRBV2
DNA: TGTGCCAGCAGTGACCGAGGGACAGAGGGCAACACTGAAGCTTTCTTT
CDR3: CASSDRGTEGNTEAFF

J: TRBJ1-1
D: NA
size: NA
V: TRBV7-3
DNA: TGTGCCAGCAGCTTAAATTTAGACACTGAAGCTTTCTTT
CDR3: CASSLNLDTEAFF

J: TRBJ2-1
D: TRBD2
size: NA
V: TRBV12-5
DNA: TGTGCTAGTGGTAGGAGACTAGCGGGATCCGATGAGCAGTTCTTC
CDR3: CASGRRLAGSDEQFF

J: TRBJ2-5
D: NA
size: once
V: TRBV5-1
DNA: TGCGCCAGCAGCTTGGGACTTCAAGAGACCCAGTACTTC
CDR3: CASSLGLQETQYF

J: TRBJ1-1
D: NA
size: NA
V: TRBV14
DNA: TGTGCCAGCAGCCAATCTCTGAACACTGAAGCTTTCTTT
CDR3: CASSQSLNTEAFF

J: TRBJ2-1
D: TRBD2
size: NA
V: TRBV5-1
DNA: TGCGCCAGCAGCGGGAGCGGGGCTCCCTACAATGAGCAGTTCTTC
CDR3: CASSGSGAPYNEQFF

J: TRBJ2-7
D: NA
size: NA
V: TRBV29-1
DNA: TGCAGCGGCTGGGCTGCACTAGAGGACGAGCAGTACTTC
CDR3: CSGWAALEDEQYF

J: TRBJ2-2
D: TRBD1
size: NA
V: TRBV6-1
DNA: TGTGCCAGCAGGCGGACAGGAGGCACCGGGGAGCTGTTTTTT
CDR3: CASRRTGGTGELFF

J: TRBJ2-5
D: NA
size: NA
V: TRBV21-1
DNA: TGTGCCAGCAGCAACACGCCTGAAGCGGGGGGCGTTCTTCAAGAGACCCAGTACTTC
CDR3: CASSNTPEAGGVLQETQYF

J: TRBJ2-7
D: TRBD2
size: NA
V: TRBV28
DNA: TGTGCCAGCAGTCGACCAGCGGGAGGGGCCTACGAGCAGTACTTC
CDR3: CASSRPAGGAYEQYF

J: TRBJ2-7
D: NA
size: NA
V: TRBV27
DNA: TGTGCCAGCAGTTTATTGGGACGCCAGTTTGGTGAGCAGTACTTC
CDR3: CASSLLGRQFGEQYF

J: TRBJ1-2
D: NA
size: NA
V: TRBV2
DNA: TGTGCCAGCAGTGTGGACGCGTCCCCAATCTACACCTTC
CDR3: CASSVDASPIYTF